The rows below give T cell receptor beta chains drawn from one sample of a study of blood T cell repertoires in COVID-19. This table comes from immunoSEQ multiplex PCR, and its TCRdb copy is limited to in-frame clones, with some not included. The sample comprises 120,000 to 150,000 clones, 84% of which are singletons, and 5.5% to 7% rests with the top ten. Specimen: peripheral blood. The receptors shown here come from a human donor in a cohort sampled during active COVID-19. Both conserved end residues are trimmed from each CDR3. Fields, in order: V gene, CDR3 protein.

TRBV6-1 ASSPLAGAYEQY
TRBV6-2/TRBV6-3 ASSYLTGGPNTEAF
TRBV7-8 ASSPRQRTILSTNEKLF
TRBV15 ATSSLELVAEETQY
TRBV19 ASSIQRGSTDTQY
TRBV10-3 AISEPSRNSPLH
TRBV11-2 ASSLGTGDGYT
TRBV5-8 ASSLGVKISGANVLT
TRBV19 GSSYRSGGNYGYT
TRBV9 ASSRVGQGATFYQETQY
TRBV3-1/TRBV3-2 ASSPSGYGYT
TRBV11-1 ASSSLAGQGYEQY
TRBV28 ASCTGGQNTEAF
TRBV10-1 ASITPAAGGLETQY
TRBV6-2/TRBV6-3 ASSSSGNTDTQY
TRBV27 ASTTLAGLAGESGMVEQY
TRBV4-2 ASSQEQVSNQPQH